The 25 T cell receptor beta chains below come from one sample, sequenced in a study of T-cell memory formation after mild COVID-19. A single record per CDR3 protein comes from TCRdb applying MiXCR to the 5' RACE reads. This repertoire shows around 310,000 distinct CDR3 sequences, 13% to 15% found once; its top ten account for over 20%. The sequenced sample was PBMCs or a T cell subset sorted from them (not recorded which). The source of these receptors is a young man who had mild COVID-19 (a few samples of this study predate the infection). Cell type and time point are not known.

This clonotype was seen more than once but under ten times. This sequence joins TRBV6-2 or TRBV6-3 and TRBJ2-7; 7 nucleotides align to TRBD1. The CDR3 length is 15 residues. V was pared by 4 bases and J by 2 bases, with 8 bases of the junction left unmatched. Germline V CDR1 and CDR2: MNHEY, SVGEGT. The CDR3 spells CASSFYETGPYEQYF. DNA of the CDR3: TGTGCCAGCAGTTTTTACGAGACAGGGCCCTACGAGCAGTACTTC.

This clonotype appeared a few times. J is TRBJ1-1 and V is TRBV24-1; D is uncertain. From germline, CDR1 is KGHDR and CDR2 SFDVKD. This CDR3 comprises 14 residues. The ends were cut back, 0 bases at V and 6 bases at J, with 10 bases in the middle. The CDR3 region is CATSDLRVEPEAFF. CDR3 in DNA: TGTGCCACCAGTGATTTGCGGGTAGAGCCTGAAGCTTTCTTT.

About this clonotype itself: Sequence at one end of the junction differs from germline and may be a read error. CDR3 in amino acids: CASTLGAIGQPQHF. The CDR3 DNA sequence: TGTGCCAGCACCTTGGGGGCTATAGGGCAGCCCCAGCATTTT. This rearrangement joins TRBV5-6 to TRBJ1-5; D might be TRBD1 (6 bases). Per germline, CDR1 SGHDT and CDR2 YYEEEE. The CDR3 is 14 amino acids.

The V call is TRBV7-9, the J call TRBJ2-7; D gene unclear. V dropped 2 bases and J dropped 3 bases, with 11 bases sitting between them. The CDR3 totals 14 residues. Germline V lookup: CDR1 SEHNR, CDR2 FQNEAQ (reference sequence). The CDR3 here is CASSLTLGVYEQYF. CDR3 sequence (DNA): TGTGCCAGCAGCTTAACCCTAGGTGTCTACGAGCAGTACTTC.

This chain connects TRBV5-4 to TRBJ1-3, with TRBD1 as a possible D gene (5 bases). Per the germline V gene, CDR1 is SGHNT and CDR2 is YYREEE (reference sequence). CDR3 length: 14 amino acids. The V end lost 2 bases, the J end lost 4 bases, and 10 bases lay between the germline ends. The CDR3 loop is CASSFPGRGNTIYF. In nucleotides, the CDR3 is TGTGCCAGCAGCTTCCCAGGGCGGGGAAACACCATATATTTT.

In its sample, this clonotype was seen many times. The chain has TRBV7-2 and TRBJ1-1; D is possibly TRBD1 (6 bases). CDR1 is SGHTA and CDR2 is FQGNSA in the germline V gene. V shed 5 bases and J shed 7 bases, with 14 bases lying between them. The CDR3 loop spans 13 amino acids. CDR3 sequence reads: CASSRRDTFEAFF. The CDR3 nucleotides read TGTGCCAGCAGCCGACGGGACACCTTTGAAGCTTTCTTT.

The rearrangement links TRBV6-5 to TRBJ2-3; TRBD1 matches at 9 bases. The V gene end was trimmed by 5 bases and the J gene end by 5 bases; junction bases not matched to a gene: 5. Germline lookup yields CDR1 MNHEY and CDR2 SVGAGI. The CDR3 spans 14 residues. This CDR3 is CASSLRDREDTQYF. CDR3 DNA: TGTGCCAGCAGTCTCCGGGACAGGGAAGATACGCAGTATTTT.

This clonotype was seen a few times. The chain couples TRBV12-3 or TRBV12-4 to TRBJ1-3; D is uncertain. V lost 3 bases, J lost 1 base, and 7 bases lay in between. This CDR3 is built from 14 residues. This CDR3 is CASSLWGSGNTIYF. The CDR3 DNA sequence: TGTGCCAGCAGTTTGTGGGGTTCTGGAAACACCATATATTTT.

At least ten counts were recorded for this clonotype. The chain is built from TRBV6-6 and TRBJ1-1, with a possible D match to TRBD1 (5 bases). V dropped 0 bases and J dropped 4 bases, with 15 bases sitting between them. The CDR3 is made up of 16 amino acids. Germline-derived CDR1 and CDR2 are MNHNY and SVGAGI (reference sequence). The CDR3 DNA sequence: TGTGCCAGCAGTTACTCGAATACGGGGAGGGGCACTGAAGCTTTCTTT. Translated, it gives CASSYSNTGRGTEAFF.

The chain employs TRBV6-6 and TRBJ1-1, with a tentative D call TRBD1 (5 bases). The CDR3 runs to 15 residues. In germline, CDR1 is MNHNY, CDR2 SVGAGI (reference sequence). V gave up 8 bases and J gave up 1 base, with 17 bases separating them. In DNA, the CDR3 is TGTGCCAGCGTACGACCCTTAAGGGGGAACACTGAAGCTTTCTTT. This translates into CASVRPLRGNTEAFF.

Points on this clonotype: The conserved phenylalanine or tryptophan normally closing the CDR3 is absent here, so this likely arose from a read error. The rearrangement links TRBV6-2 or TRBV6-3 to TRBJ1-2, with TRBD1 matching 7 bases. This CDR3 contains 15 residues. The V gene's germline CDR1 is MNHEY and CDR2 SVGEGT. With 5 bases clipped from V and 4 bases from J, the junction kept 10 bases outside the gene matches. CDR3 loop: CASSTTGTALYGYTL. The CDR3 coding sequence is TGTGCCAGCAGTACCACCGGGACAGCGCTCTATGGCTACACCCTC.

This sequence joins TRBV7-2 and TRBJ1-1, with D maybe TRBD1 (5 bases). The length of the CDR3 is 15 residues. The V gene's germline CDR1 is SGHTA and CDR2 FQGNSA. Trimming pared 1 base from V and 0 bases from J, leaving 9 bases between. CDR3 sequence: CASSLGAGLNTEAFF. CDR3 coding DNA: TGTGCCAGCAGCTTAGGTGCAGGGCTGAACACTGAAGCTTTCTTT.

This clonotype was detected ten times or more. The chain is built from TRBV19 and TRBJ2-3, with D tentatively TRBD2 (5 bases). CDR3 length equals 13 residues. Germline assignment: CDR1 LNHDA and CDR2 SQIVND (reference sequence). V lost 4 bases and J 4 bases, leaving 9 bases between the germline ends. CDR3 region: CASSNREADTQYF. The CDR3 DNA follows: TGTGCCAGTAGTAACCGGGAAGCAGATACGCAGTATTTT.

The CDR3 region is CSALGQMNTEAFF. The CDR3 coding sequence is TGCAGTGCTCTTGGACAGATGAACACTGAAGCTTTCTTT. The chain carries TRBV20-1 and TRBJ1-1; D is possibly TRBD1 (6 bases). The CDR3 has 13 residues. V was trimmed by 5 bases and J by 0 bases, leaving 10 bases between them. Germline V CDR1 and CDR2: DFQATT, SNEGSKA (reference sequence).

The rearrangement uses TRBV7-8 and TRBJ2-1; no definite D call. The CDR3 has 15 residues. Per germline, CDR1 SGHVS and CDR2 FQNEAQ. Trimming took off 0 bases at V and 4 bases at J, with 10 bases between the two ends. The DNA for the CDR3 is TGTGCCAGCAGCTTAGCAGGGTCCTTGTACAATGAGCAGTTCTTC. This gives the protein CASSLAGSLYNEQFF. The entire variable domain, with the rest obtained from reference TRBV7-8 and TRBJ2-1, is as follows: GAGVSQSPRYKVAKRGQDVALRCDPISGHVSLFWYQQALGQGPEFLTYFQNEAQLDKSGLPSDRFFAERPEGSVSTLKIQRTQQEDSAVYLCASSLAGSLYNEQFFGPGTRLTVL.

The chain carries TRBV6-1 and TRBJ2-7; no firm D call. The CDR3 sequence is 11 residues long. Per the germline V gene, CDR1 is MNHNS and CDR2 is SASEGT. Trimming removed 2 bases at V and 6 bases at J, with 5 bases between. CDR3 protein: CASSEWTEQYF. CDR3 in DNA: TGTGCCAGCAGTGAATGGACCGAGCAGTACTTC.

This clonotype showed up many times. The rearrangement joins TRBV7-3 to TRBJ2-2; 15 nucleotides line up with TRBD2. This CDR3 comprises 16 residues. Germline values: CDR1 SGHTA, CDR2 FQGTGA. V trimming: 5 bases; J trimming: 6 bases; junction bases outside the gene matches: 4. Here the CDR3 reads CASSRTSGGAPGELFF. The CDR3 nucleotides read TGTGCCAGCAGCAGGACTAGCGGGGGGGCCCCCGGGGAGCTGTTTTTT.

CDR3 in amino acids: CASSESPGAKTEAFF. The CDR3, as DNA: TGCGCCAGCAGTGAGTCTCCAGGGGCGAAAACTGAAGCTTTCTTT. V gene TRBV10-1 combines with J gene TRBJ1-1, with D possibly TRBD1 on 6 matching bases. The germline gives CDR1 WNHNN, CDR2 SYGVQD (reference sequence). V was shortened by 0 bases and J by 5 bases, with 13 bases between the two germline ends. The CDR3 spans 15 residues.

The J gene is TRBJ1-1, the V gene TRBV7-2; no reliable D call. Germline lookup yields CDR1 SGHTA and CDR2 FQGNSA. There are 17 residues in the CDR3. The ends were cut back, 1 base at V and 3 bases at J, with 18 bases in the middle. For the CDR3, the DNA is TGTGCCAGCAGCTTAGGGGATGCCAGGCCGGAGGACACTGAAGCTTTCTTT. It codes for CASSLGDARPEDTEAFF. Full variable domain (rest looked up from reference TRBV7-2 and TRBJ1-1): GAGVSQSPSNKVTEKGKDVELRCDPISGHTALYWYRQSLGQGLEFLIYFQGNSAPDKSGLPSDRFSAERTGGSVSTLTIQRTQQEDSAVYLCASSLGDARPEDTEAFFGQGTRLTVV.

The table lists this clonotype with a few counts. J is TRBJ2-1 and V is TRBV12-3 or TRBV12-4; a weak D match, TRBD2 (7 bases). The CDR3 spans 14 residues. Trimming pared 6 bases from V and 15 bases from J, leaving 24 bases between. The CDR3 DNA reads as TGTGCCAGCAGCGGGGGGCCTATGGGTCGAGATTGGTTCTTC. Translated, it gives CASSGGPMGRDWFF.

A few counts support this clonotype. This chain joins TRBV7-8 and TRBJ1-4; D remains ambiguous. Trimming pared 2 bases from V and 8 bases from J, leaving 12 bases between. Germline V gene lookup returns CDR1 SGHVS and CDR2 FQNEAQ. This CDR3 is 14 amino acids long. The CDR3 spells CASSLSRSKEKLFF. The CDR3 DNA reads TGTGCCAGCAGCTTATCCCGGAGTAAGGAAAAACTGTTTTTT.

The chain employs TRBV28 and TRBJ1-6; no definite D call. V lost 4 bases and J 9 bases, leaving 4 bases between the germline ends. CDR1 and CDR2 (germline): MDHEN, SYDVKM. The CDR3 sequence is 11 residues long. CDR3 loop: CASSSTSPLHF. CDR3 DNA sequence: TGTGCCAGCAGTTCCACTTCACCCCTCCACTTT. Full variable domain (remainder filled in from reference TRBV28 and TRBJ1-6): DVKVTQSSRYLVKRTGEKVFLECVQDMDHENMFWYRQDPGLGLRLIYFSYDVKMKEKGDIPEGYSVSREKKERFSLILESASTNQTSMYLCASSSTSPLHFGNGTRLTVT.

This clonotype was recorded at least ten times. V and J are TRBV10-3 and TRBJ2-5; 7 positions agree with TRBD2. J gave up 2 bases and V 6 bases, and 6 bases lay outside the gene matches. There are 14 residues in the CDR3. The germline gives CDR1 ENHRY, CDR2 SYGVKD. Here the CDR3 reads CAIRGREAQETQYF. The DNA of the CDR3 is TGTGCCATCAGGGGCCGGGAGGCGCAAGAGACCCAGTACTTC.

The CDR3 DNA reads as TGTGCCAGCAGTTACGCCAGGACTAACTATGGCTACACCTTC. Amino acids: CASSYARTNYGYTF. The J gene is TRBJ1-2, the V gene TRBV6-5; D is undetermined. Trimming cost V 2 bases and J 0 bases, with 7 bases left between them. The CDR3 loop spans 14 amino acids. Germline V gene lookup returns CDR1 MNHEY and CDR2 SVGAGI.

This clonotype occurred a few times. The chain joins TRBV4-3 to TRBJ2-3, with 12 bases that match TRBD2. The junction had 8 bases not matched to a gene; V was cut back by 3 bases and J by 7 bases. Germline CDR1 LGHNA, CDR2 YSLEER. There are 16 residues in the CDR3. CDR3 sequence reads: CASSQGGTSGSYTQYF. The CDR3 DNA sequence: TGCGCCAGCAGCCAGGGCGGGACTAGCGGGTCCTATACGCAGTATTTT.